This T cell receptor beta chain was sequenced during a study of T cell changes during pregnancy in multiple sclerosis. Profiling relied on immunoSEQ multiplex PCR, and the TCRdb table lists in-frame clones only, not all of them. In the table there are fewer than 60,000 clones, 91% of which are singletons. Sequenced material: peripheral blood, taken after pregnancy. This clonotype was obtained from a female donor in good health, enrolled as a control in a pregnancy study.

The DNA of the CDR3 is TGCGCCAGCAGCCATGCCGACAGGATCGACACCAAGTATGGCTACACCTTC. Amino acids: CASSHADRIDTKYGYTF. The V gene is TRBV4-3, the J gene TRBJ1-2, with D maybe TRBD1 (6 bases). The V gene's germline CDR1 is LGHNA and CDR2 YSLEER. This CDR3 has 17 residues. Trimming took 3 bases from V and 5 from J, leaving 22 bases between them.